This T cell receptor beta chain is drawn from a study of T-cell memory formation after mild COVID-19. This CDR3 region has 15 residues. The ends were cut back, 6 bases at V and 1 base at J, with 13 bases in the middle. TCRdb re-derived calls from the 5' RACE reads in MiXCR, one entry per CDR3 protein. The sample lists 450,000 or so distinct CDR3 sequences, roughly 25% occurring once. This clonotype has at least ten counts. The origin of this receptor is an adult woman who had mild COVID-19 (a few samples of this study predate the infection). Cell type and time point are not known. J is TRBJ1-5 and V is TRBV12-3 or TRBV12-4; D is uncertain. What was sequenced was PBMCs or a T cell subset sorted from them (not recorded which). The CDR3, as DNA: TGTGCCAGCAGCGTCGAGGGAATAAGCAATCAGCCCCAGCATTTT. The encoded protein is CASSVEGISNQPQHF.